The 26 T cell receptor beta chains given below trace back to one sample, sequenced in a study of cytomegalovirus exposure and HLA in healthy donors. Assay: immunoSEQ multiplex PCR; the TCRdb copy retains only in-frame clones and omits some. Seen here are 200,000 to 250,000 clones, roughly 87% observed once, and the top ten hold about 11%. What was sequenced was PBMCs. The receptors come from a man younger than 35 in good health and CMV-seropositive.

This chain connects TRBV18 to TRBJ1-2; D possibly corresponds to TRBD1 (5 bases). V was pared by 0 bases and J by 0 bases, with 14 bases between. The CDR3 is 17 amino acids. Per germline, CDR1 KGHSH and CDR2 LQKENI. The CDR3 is CASSPPNRNVANYGYTF. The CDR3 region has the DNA TGTGCCAGCTCACCACCGAACAGGAATGTAGCTAACTATGGCTACACCTTC.

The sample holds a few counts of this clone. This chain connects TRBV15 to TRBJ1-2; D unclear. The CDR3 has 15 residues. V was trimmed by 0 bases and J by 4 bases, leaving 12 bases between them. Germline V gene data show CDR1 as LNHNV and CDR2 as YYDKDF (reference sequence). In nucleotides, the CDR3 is TGTGCCACCAGCAGAGATGGACGGAGGTCCTATGGCTACACCTTC. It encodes CATSRDGRRSYGYTF.

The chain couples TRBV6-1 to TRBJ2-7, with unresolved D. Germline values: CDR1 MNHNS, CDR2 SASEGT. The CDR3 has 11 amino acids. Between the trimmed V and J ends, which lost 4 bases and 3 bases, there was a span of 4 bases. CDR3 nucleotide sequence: TGTGCCAGCAGTGCCAACTACGAGCAGTACTTC. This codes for CASSANYEQYF.

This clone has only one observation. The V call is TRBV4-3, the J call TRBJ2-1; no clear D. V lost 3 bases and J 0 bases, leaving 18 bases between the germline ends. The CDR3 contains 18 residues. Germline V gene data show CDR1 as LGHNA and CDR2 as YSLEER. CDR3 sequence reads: CASSQSVVALSSYNEQFF. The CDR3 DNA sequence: TGCGCCAGCAGCCAGTCGGTCGTAGCTCTTAGCTCCTACAATGAGCAGTTCTTC.

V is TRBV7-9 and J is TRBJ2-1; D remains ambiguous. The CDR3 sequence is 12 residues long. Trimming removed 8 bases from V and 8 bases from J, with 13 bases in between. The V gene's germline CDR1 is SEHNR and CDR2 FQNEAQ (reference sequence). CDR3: CASEQLGDEQFF. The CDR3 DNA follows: TGTGCCAGCGAGCAGCTTGGGGATGAGCAGTTCTTC.

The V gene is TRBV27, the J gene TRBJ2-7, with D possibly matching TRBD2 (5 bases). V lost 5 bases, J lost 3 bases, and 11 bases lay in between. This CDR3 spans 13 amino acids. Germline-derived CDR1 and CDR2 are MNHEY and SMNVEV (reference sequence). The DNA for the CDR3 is TGTGCCAGCAGTGCCACTAGAATCTACGAGCAGTACTTC. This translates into CASSATRIYEQYF.

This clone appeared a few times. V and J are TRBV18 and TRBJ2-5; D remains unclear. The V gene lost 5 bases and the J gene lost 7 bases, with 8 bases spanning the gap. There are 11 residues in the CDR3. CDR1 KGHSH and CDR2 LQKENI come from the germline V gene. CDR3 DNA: TGTGCCAGCTCATCTTACGTGACCCAGTACTTC. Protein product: CASSSYVTQYF.

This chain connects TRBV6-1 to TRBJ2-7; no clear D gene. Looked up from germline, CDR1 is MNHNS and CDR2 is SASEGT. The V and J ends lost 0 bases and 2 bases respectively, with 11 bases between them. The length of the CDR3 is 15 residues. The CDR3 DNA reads TGTGCCAGCAGTGAAGCGGTCGAGAGTCCCTACGAGCAGTACTTC. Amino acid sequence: CASSEAVESPYEQYF.

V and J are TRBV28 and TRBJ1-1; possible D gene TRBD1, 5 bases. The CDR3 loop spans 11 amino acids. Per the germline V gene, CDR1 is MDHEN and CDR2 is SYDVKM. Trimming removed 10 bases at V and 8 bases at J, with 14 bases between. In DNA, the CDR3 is TGTGCCACCACAACGGGGGAAGAAGCTTTCTTT. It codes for CATTTGEEAFF.

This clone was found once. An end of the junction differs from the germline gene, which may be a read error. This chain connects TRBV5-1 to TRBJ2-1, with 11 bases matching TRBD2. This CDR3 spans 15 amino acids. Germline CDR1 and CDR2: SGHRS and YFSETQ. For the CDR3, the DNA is TGCGCCAGCACCTTGGGACTAGCGGATTACAATGAGCAGTTCTTC. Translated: CASTLGLADYNEQFF.

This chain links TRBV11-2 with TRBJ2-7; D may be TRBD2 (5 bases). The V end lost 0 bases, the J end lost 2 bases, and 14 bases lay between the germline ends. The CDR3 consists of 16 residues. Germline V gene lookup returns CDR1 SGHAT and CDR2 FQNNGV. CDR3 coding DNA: TGTGCCAGCAGCTTAGATCCGGGCGGGCTGACCTACGAGCAGTACTTC. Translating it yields CASSLDPGGLTYEQYF.

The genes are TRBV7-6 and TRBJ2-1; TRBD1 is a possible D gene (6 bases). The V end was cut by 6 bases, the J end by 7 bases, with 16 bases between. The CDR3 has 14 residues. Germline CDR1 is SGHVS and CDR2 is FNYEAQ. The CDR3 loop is CASSPIQGRNEQFF. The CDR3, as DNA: TGTGCCAGCAGTCCAATCCAGGGGAGAAATGAGCAGTTCTTC.

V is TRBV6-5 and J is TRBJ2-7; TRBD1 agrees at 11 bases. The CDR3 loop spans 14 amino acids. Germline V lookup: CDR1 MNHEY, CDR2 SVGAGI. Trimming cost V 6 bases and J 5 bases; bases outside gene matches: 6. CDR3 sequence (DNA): TGTGCCAGCAGACCGGGACAGGGGGTCGACGAGCAGTACTTC. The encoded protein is CASRPGQGVDEQYF.

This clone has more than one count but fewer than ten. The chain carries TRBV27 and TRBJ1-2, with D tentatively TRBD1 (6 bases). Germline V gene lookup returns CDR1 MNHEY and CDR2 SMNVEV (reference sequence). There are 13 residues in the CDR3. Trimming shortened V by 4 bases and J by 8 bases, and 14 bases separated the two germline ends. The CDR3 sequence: CASSSRGLGGYTF. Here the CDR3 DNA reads TGTGCCAGCAGTTCCAGGGGCCTAGGAGGCTACACCTTC.

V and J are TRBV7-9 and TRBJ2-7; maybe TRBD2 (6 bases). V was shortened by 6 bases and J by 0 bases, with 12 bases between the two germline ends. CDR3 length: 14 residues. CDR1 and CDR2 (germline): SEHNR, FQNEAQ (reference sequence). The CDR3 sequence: CASSFGGSSYEQYF. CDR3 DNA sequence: TGTGCCAGCAGTTTTGGGGGGAGCTCCTACGAGCAGTACTTC. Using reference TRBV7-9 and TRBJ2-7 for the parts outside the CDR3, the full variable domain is DTGVSQNPRHKITKRGQNVTFRCDPISEHNRLYWYRQTLGQGPEFLTYFQNEAQLEKSRLLSDRFSAERPKGSFSTLEIQRTEQGDSAMYLCASSFGGSSYEQYFGPGTRLTVT.

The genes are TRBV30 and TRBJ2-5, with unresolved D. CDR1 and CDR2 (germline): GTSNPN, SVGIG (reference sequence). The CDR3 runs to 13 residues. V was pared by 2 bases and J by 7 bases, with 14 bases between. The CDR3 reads CAWSPAPLGTQYF. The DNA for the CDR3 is TGTGCCTGGAGTCCGGCGCCTTTGGGGACCCAGTACTTC.

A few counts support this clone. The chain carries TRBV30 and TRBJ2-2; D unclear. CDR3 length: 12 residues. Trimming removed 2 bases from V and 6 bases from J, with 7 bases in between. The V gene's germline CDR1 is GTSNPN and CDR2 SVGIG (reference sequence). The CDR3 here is CAWSFVAGELFF. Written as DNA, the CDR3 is TGTGCCTGGAGTTTCGTGGCCGGGGAGCTGTTTTTT.

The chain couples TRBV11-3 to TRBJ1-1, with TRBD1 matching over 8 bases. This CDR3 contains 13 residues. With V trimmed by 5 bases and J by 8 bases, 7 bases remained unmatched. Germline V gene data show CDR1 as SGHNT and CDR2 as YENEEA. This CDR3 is CASSPGTGVEAFF. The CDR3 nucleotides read TGTGCCAGCAGCCCCGGGACAGGAGTCGAAGCTTTCTTT.

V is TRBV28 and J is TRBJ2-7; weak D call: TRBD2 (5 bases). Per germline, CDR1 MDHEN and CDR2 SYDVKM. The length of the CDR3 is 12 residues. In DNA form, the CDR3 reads TGTGCTGTAGCTCATCGGGGCTACGAGCAGTACTTC. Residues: CAVAHRGYEQYF. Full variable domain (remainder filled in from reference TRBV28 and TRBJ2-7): DVKVTQSSRYLVKRTGEKVFLECVQDMDHENMFWYRQDPGLGLRLIYFSYDVKMKEKGDIPEGYSVSREKKERFSLILESASTNQTSMYLCAVAHRGYEQYFGPGTRLTVT.

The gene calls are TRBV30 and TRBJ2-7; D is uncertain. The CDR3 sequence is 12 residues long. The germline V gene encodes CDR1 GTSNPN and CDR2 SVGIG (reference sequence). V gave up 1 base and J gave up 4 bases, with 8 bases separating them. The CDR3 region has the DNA TGTGCCTGGAGTGAAAGTAGTTACGAGCAGTACTTC. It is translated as CAWSESSYEQYF.

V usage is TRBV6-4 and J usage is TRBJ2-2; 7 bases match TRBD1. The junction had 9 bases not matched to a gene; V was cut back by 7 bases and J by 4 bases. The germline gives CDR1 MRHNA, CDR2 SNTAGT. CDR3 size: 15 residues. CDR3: CASKSIGTATGELFF. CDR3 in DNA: TGTGCCAGCAAATCTATAGGGACAGCCACCGGGGAGCTGTTTTTT.

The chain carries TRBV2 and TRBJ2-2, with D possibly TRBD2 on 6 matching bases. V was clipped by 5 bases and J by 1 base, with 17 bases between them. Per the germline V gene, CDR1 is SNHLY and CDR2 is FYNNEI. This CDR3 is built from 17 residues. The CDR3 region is CASSILRDLRNTGELFF. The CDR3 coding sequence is TGTGCCAGCAGTATTCTTCGGGACTTACGGAACACCGGGGAGCTGTTTTTT. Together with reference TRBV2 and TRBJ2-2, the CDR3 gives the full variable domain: EPEVTQTPSHQVTQMGQEVILRCVPISNHLYFYWYRQILGQKVEFLVSFYNNEISEKSEIFDDQFSVERPDGSNFTLKIRSTKLEDSAMYFCASSILRDLRNTGELFFGEGSRLTVL.

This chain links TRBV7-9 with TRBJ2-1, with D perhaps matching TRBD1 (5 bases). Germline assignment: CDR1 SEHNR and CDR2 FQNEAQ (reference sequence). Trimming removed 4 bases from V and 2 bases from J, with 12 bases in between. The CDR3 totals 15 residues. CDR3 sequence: CASSYPDRAYNEQFF. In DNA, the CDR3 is TGTGCCAGCAGCTACCCCGACAGAGCCTACAATGAGCAGTTCTTC.

This CDR3 is CASSRPAQPQHF. The DNA of the CDR3 is TGTGCCAGCTCACGCCCGGCCCAGCCCCAGCATTTT. This chain joins TRBV18 and TRBJ1-5; D is ambiguous. There are 12 residues in the CDR3. Trimming took off 4 bases at V and 7 bases at J, with 8 bases between the two ends. CDR1 is KGHSH and CDR2 is LQKENI in the germline V gene.

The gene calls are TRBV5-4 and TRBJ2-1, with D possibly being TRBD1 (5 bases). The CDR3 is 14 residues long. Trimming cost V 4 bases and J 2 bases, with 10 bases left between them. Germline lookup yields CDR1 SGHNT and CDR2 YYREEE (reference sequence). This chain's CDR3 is CASSPRATYNEQFF. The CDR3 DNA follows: TGTGCCAGCAGCCCCAGGGCCACCTACAATGAGCAGTTCTTC.

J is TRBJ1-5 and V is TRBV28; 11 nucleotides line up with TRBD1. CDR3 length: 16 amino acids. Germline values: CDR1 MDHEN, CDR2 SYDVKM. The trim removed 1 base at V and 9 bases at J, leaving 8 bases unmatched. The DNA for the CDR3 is TGTGCCAGCAGTTTATCCGGGACAGGGGGTATTTGGCCCCAGCATTTT. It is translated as CASSLSGTGGIWPQHF.